These 19 T cell receptor beta chains were all obtained from the same sample, sequenced in a study of CD8+ T cells in alopecia areata. This sample's treatment: oral pan-JAK inhibitor, 5-10 mg twice daily. Sequencing used cDNA as its template, made by extracting RNA and reverse transcribing it. Produced via immunoSEQ multiplex PCR; TCRdb's table is partial and in-frame only. The sample has nearly 200,000 clones; roughly 64% are singletons. The sequencing used CD4+ T cells sorted from blood, collected at week 24, from a patient treated with tofacitinib. The source is a human donor with alopecia areata.

This chain connects TRBV4-1 to TRBJ2-1; D possibly corresponds to TRBD1 (5 bases). The germline V gene has CDR1 MGHRA and CDR2 YSYEKL. This CDR3 spans 13 amino acids. Trimming cost V 0 bases and J 9 bases, with 9 bases left between them. The CDR3 DNA is TGCGCCAGCAGCCAAGATCCAGGGCTTGAGCAGTTCTTC. As protein: CASSQDPGLEQFF.

The gene calls are TRBV10-3 and TRBJ2-1; a weak D match, TRBD2 (5 bases). Germline V gene sequence: CDR1 ENHRY, CDR2 SYGVKD. V lost 10 bases, J lost 7 bases, and 17 bases lay in between. This CDR3 comprises 13 residues. CDR3 in DNA: TGTGCCACCGTTGATGAGGGCCAGAATGAGCAGTTCTTC. Translating it yields CATVDEGQNEQFF.

This sequence joins TRBV30 and TRBJ1-2; 9 positions match TRBD1. The length of the CDR3 is 17 residues. V was clipped by 1 base and J by 3 bases; unmatched bases: 12. Germline V CDR1 and CDR2: GTSNPN, SVGIG (reference sequence). CDR3 DNA: TGTGCCTGGAGTGGGGGGGCCGCACAGGGGGCGTACTATGGCTACACCTTC. This translates into CAWSGGAAQGAYYGYTF. Combining the CDR3 with reference TRBV30 and TRBJ1-2 gives the whole variable domain SQTIHQWPATLVQPVGSPLSLECTVEGTSNPNLYWYRQAAGRGLQLLFYSVGIGQISSEVPQNLSASRPQDRQFILSSKKLLLSDSGFYLCAWSGGAAQGAYYGYTFGSGTRLTVV.

The chain joins TRBV5-1 to TRBJ2-5, with D possibly matching TRBD2 (5 bases). Trimming took off 5 bases at V and 5 bases at J, with 10 bases between the two ends. Germline loops: CDR1 SGHRS, CDR2 YFSETQ. The CDR3 runs to 12 residues. The CDR3, as DNA: TGCGCCAGCAGTCGGGGTTGGGAGACCCAGTACTTC. This sequence encodes CASSRGWETQYF.

This chain uses TRBV5-1 with TRBJ2-1; maybe TRBD2 (5 bases). CDR1 and CDR2 (germline): SGHRS, YFSETQ. V lost 1 base, J lost 14 bases, and 10 bases lay in between. CDR3 length equals 11 residues. The CDR3 loop is CASSLSTEEFF. The CDR3 nucleotides are TGCGCCAGCAGCTTGTCTACGGAGGAGTTCTTC.

The chain uses TRBV30 and TRBJ2-7; possible D gene TRBD1, 6 bases. This CDR3 is 13 amino acids long. In germline, CDR1 is GTSNPN, CDR2 SVGIG (reference sequence). Trimming cost V 3 bases and J 6 bases, with 15 bases left between them. The CDR3 reads CAWRDTGNSEQYF. DNA of the CDR3: TGTGCCTGGAGGGATACAGGGAACAGCGAGCAGTACTTC.

This clone was counted a few times. The chain carries TRBV29-1 and TRBJ2-1; 8 bases are a match to TRBD1. CDR3 length: 13 amino acids. After removal of 7 bases from V and 1 base from J, the junction contained 3 bases not matched to a gene. Germline CDR1 and CDR2: SQVTM and ANQGSEA. CDR3 loop: CSGGQGSYNEQFF. The CDR3 nucleotides are TGCAGCGGTGGACAGGGTTCCTACAATGAGCAGTTCTTC.

This clone was seen more than once but under ten times. This chain connects TRBV4-1 to TRBJ2-4; 14 bases line up with TRBD2. Germline V lookup: CDR1 MGHRA, CDR2 YSYEKL. The V gene end was trimmed by 3 bases and the J gene end by 1 base; junction bases not matched to a gene: 5. The CDR3 covers 18 residues. The CDR3 here is CASSHGLAGGRAKNIQYF. Written as DNA, the CDR3 is TGCGCCAGCAGCCACGGACTAGCGGGAGGTCGGGCCAAAAACATTCAGTACTTC.

V usage is TRBV11-2 and J usage is TRBJ2-5, with D uncertain. The CDR3 is 15 amino acids. Germline loops: CDR1 SGHAT, CDR2 FQNNGV. V lost 0 bases and J 5 bases, leaving 13 bases between the germline ends. CDR3 sequence: CASSLDGSSGETQYF. CDR3 in DNA: TGTGCCAGCAGCTTAGATGGCTCCTCCGGGGAGACCCAGTACTTC.

This chain connects TRBV9 to TRBJ2-5; D not resolved. There are 13 residues in the CDR3. Per germline, CDR1 SGDLS and CDR2 YYNGEE. Deletions cut 2 bases from V and 2 bases from J, with 7 bases between. The DNA for the CDR3 is TGTGCCAGCAGCGTGGCAGCACAAGAGACCCAGTACTTC. Amino acid sequence: CASSVAAQETQYF. The whole variable domain, remainder taken from reference TRBV9 and TRBJ2-5, is DSGVTQTPKHLITATGQRVTLRCSPRSGDLSVYWYQQSLDQGLQFLIQYYNGEERAKGNILERFSAQQFPDLHSELNLSSLELGDSALYFCASSVAAQETQYFGPGTRLLVL.

This rearrangement joins TRBV7-2 to TRBJ1-1, with D hard to call. Trimming took 5 bases from V and 8 from J, leaving 12 bases between them. Germline assignment: CDR1 SGHTA and CDR2 FQGNSA. The CDR3 covers 12 residues. CDR3 in amino acids: CASSAVAPEAFF. In nucleotides, the CDR3 is TGTGCCAGCAGCGCAGTAGCCCCAGAAGCTTTCTTT.

The chain uses TRBV5-1 and TRBJ2-1; D gene ambiguous. The CDR3 runs 12 residues. Per germline, CDR1 SGHRS and CDR2 YFSETQ. Trimming stripped 0 bases from V and 8 bases from J, with 6 bases between. CDR3 nucleotides: TGCGCCAGCAGCTTGGGCATATATGAGCAGTTCTTC. This gives the protein CASSLGIYEQFF.

This clone was observed many times. V gene TRBV28 combines with J gene TRBJ2-3, with D hard to call. The length of the CDR3 is 14 residues. The germline V and J ends were trimmed by 6 bases and 0 bases, with 10 bases remaining between them. The germline gives CDR1 MDHEN, CDR2 SYDVKM. This chain's CDR3 is CASRKGRSTDTQYF. Here the CDR3 DNA reads TGTGCCAGCAGAAAGGGAAGGAGCACAGATACGCAGTATTTT.

The chain links TRBV5-1 to TRBJ2-5, with 8 bases matching TRBD1. Germline assignment: CDR1 SGHRS and CDR2 YFSETQ. The CDR3 consists of 15 residues. The V segment lost 3 bases and the J segment 3 bases; nucleotides outside the gene matches: 7. The CDR3 sequence is CASSSNPDREETQYF. In DNA form, the CDR3 reads TGCGCCAGCAGCTCAAACCCGGACAGGGAAGAGACCCAGTACTTC.

V is TRBV7-9 and J is TRBJ1-2; D gene unclear. The CDR3 is 14 residues long. Germline V CDR1 and CDR2: SEHNR, FQNEAQ (reference sequence). V was pared by 1 base and J by 4 bases, with 10 bases between. CDR3 sequence: CASSLEGGPYGYTF. CDR3 coding DNA: TGTGCCAGCAGCTTAGAGGGCGGACCCTATGGCTACACCTTC.

This clone occurred a few times. The CDR3 nucleotides read TGTGCCAGCAGCGTAATTAGCGGGGGGAACACCGGGGAGCTGTTTTTT. It specifies CASSVISGGNTGELFF. The chain joins TRBV7-8 to TRBJ2-2; 9 bases are a match to TRBD2. The CDR3 consists of 16 residues. Germline CDR1 and CDR2: SGHVS and FQNEAQ. The V and J ends lost 5 bases and 1 base, in that order; junction bases with no gene match: 5.

This clone was recorded only once. The DNA of the CDR3 is TGTGCCAGCAGCCCCGAATCCTACGAGCAGTACTTC. The encoded protein is CASSPESYEQYF. This chain links TRBV7-9 with TRBJ2-7; D is unresolved. Germline V CDR1 and CDR2: SEHNR, FQNEAQ (reference sequence). The CDR3 sequence is 12 residues long. Trimming left V 5 bases short and J 1 base short, with 6 bases between.

V is TRBV6-5 and J is TRBJ2-5, with D possibly being TRBD2 (5 bases). The CDR3 runs to 14 residues. V was trimmed by 4 bases and J by 5 bases, leaving 14 bases between them. Looked up from germline, CDR1 is MNHEY and CDR2 is SVGAGI. The CDR3, as DNA: TGTGCCAGCAGTTCAACTAGGTGGGCGGAGACCCAGTACTTC. Amino acids: CASSSTRWAETQYF.

The chain links TRBV6-5 to TRBJ1-2; D unclear. The length of the CDR3 is 12 residues. With 2 bases removed from V and 4 bases from J, the gap between germline ends came to 5 bases. The germline gives CDR1 MNHEY, CDR2 SVGAGI. The CDR3: CASSYRSYGYTF. CDR3 bases: TGTGCCAGCAGTTACAGGAGCTATGGCTACACCTTC.